Below are 27 T cell receptor beta chains sequenced from a single sample in a study of T cells expressing NK-cell markers. TCRdb reprocessed the 5' RACE reads; each CDR3 protein has one entry and no DNA is given. Recorded here are hundreds of thousands of distinct CDR3 sequences; the top ten clones represent around 3.9%. Sequencing used blood T cells: a sorted CD56 or NKG2C T cell subset, CD4+ or CD8+ T cells, or bulk PBMC T cells (not recorded which). The receptors stem from a woman between 18 and 70 years old in good health.

This chain connects TRBV25-1 to TRBJ2-3; the TRBD2 assignment by TCRdb is unverifiable without DNA. The CDR3 totals 20 residues. The germline gives CDR1 MGHDK, CDR2 SYGVNS. CDR3 sequence: CASSSRLAGISRPSTDTQYF.

V and J are TRBV12-3 or TRBV12-4 and TRBJ1-1; TCRdb's D call, TRBD1, is unchecked because there is no DNA. CDR3 length: 15 residues. CDR3 protein: CASKSQLGVDTEAFF.

V usage is TRBV20-1 and J usage is TRBJ1-2. This CDR3 comprises 11 residues. The germline gives CDR1 DFQATT, CDR2 SNEGSKA (reference sequence). This CDR3 is CSARYGYGYTF.

The chain has TRBV29-1 and TRBJ2-1; TCRdb designates TRBD1, a call that cannot be tested without DNA. The CDR3 runs 15 residues. CDR1 SQVTM and CDR2 ANQGSEA come from the germline V gene. The CDR3 reads CSVEPRGRSYNEQFF.

This chain's CDR3 is CASSFGLTDTQYF. This sequence joins TRBV12-3 or TRBV12-4 and TRBJ2-3. There are 13 residues in the CDR3.

V usage is TRBV30 and J usage is TRBJ1-1; TCRdb calls TRBD1, which cannot be checked without DNA. This CDR3 is built from 13 residues. Germline V gene data show CDR1 as GTSNPN and CDR2 as SVGIG (reference sequence). The CDR3 sequence is CAWTPGRNTEAFF.

V and J are TRBV9 and TRBJ2-3; TCRdb indicates TRBD2, and absent DNA this call remains unverified. The CDR3 runs 14 residues. Germline CDR1 is SGDLS and CDR2 is YYNGEE. CDR3: CASSAREGTDTQYF. The full variable domain, completed using reference TRBV9 and TRBJ2-3, is DSGVTQTPKHLITATGQRVTLRCSPRSGDLSVYWYQQSLDQGLQFLIQYYNGEERAKGNILERFSAQQFPDLHSELNLSSLELGDSALYFCASSAREGTDTQYFGPGTRLTVL.

The chain carries TRBV5-1 and TRBJ2-1; TCRdb gives TRBD1 as the D gene, but with no DNA this cannot be confirmed. The CDR3 contains 16 residues. Looked up from germline, CDR1 is SGHRS and CDR2 is YFSETQ. Here the CDR3 reads CASSLSGGESYNEQFF.

This chain connects TRBV11-3 to TRBJ2-3; TCRdb selects TRBD1, and the lack of DNA leaves this call unchecked. Germline CDR1 and CDR2: SGHNT and YENEEA. This CDR3 comprises 13 residues. CDR3: CASSSGGSDTQYF.

This sequence joins TRBV20-1 and TRBJ2-5. The CDR3 totals 11 residues. Germline V gene sequence: CDR1 DFQATT, CDR2 SNEGSKA (reference sequence). The CDR3 protein is CSAIGGETQYF.

The V gene is TRBV11-2, the J gene TRBJ1-4. The CDR3 covers 14 residues. Germline-derived CDR1 and CDR2 are SGHAT and FQNNGV. This CDR3 reads CASSLTTTNEKLFF.

This chain uses TRBV10-3 with TRBJ1-1; the D gene TCRdb calls, TRBD1, cannot be checked with no DNA. The CDR3 has 16 amino acids. From germline, CDR1 is ENHRY and CDR2 SYGVKD. The CDR3 loop reads CAISDYVGTGGPEAFF.

The gene calls are TRBV7-3 and TRBJ2-5; absent DNA, TCRdb's TRBD1 call cannot be checked. Germline CDR1 is SGHTA and CDR2 is FQGTGA. This CDR3 comprises 16 residues. This chain's CDR3 is CASSLTPGPYQETQYF.

CDR3 in amino acids: CASSRNSDTQYF. The chain combines TRBV5-1 with TRBJ2-3. The CDR3 is 12 amino acids. Germline V gives CDR1 SGHRS, CDR2 YFSETQ.

The chain recombines TRBV12-3 or TRBV12-4 with TRBJ2-3; without DNA, the TCRdb call of TRBD2 cannot be checked. The CDR3 spans 15 residues. This CDR3 reads CASSQALAGLNTQYF.

The gene calls are TRBV20-1 and TRBJ2-1; with no DNA, the TCRdb D assignment of TRBD1 cannot be verified. This CDR3 has 15 amino acids. Germline V CDR1 and CDR2: DFQATT, SNEGSKA (reference sequence). CDR3 in amino acids: CSAQPGQGLIDKQFF.

V is TRBV9 and J is TRBJ1-2; TCRdb reports TRBD1, a call that lacks DNA to check it against. CDR3 size: 16 residues. Germline assignment: CDR1 SGDLS and CDR2 YYNGEE. This chain's CDR3 is CASSVMDSPKIYGYTF.

V gene TRBV14 combines with J gene TRBJ1-1; TCRdb's D call of TRBD1 is untestable without DNA. CDR1 is SGHDN and CDR2 is FVKESK in the germline V gene. This CDR3 region has 14 residues. CDR3 in amino acids: CASRPRDTYTEAFF.

The chain links TRBV11-2 to TRBJ2-5; TCRdb picks TRBD1, but there is no DNA to check that call. CDR1 and CDR2 (germline): SGHAT, FQNNGV. The CDR3 is 14 amino acids. The CDR3 region is CASSLVGGQETQYF.

J is TRBJ2-5 and V is TRBV20-1; TCRdb selects TRBD1, and the lack of DNA leaves this call unchecked. The CDR3 is 14 amino acids. The germline CDR1 and CDR2 sequences are DFQATT and SNEGSKA (reference sequence). This CDR3 is CSASFGTWGETQYF.

The J gene is TRBJ2-2, the V gene TRBV5-6; TCRdb names TRBD1, which stays unverified in the absence of DNA. Germline values: CDR1 SGHDT, CDR2 YYEEEE. CDR3 length: 15 residues. CDR3 protein: CASSLRALSTGELFF.

The V call is TRBV18, the J call TRBJ1-1; TCRdb calls TRBD1, which cannot be checked without DNA. The germline gives CDR1 KGHSH, CDR2 LQKENI. The CDR3 covers 15 residues. This CDR3 is CASSLSGGRGQEAFF.

V is TRBV6-1 and J is TRBJ2-1. The germline gives CDR1 MNHNS, CDR2 SASEGT. The CDR3 runs to 14 residues. This chain's CDR3 is CASSPNIGVREQFF.

The V gene is TRBV3-1, the J gene TRBJ2-4. CDR1 is LGHDT, CDR2 YNNKEL, per germline (reference sequence). The CDR3 has 15 amino acids. The CDR3 sequence: CASSRGTLAKNIQYF.

The J gene is TRBJ1-4, the V gene TRBV12-3 or TRBV12-4. This CDR3 contains 13 residues. The CDR3 spells CASSLLANEKLFF.

V usage is TRBV5-1 and J usage is TRBJ2-2; TCRdb calls TRBD2, which cannot be checked without DNA. From germline, CDR1 is SGHRS and CDR2 YFSETQ. The CDR3 covers 18 residues. The CDR3 loop is CASSLERAGGPGAGELFF.

The chain recombines TRBV19 with TRBJ1-4; TCRdb's D call of TRBD1 is untestable without DNA. The CDR3 length is 13 residues. Germline loops: CDR1 LNHDA, CDR2 SQIVND (reference sequence). CDR3 loop: CASSRSRGEKLFF.